This T cell receptor beta chain was sequenced in a study of T cell repertoires in cytomegalovirus infection. Study in general: In public TCR beta signatures, there were indications of both CMV infection and matching HLA type.

This clonotype showed up many times. J gave up 2 bases and V 0 bases, and 3 bases lay outside the gene matches. The CDR3 length is 15 residues. From germline, CDR1 is SGHNT and CDR2 YYREEE (reference sequence). One entry per CDR3 protein results from TCRdb running MiXCR on the reads. This sample has under 200,000 distinct CDR3 sequences, with approximately 9.6% found just once. Sample: PBMCs. The chain joins TRBV5-4 to TRBJ2-3; 7 bases map to TRBD1. The TCR originated in a human donor in good health (CMV status not recorded). Some clones in this sample may be carry-over from other donors' samples. As DNA, the CDR3 is TGTGCCAGCAGCTTGGGACAGGGAACCACAGATACGCAGTATTTT. This codes for CASSLGQGTTDTQYF.